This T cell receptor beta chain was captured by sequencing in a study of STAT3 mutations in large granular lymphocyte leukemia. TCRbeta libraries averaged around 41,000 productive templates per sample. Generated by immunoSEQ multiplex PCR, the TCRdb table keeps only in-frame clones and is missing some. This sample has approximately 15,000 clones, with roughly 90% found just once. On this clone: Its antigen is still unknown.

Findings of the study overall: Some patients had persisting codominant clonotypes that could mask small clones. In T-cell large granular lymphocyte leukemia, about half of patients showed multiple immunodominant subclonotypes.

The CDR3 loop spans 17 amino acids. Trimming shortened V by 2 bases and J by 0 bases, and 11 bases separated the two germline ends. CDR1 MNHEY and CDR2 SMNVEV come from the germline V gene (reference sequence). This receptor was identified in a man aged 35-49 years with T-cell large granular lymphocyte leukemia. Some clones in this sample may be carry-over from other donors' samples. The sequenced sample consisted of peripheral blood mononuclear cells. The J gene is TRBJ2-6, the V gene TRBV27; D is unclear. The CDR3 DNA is TGTGCCAGCAGTTTAGTAAACATTAACTCTGGGGCCAACGTCCTGACTTTC. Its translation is CASSLVNINSGANVLTF.